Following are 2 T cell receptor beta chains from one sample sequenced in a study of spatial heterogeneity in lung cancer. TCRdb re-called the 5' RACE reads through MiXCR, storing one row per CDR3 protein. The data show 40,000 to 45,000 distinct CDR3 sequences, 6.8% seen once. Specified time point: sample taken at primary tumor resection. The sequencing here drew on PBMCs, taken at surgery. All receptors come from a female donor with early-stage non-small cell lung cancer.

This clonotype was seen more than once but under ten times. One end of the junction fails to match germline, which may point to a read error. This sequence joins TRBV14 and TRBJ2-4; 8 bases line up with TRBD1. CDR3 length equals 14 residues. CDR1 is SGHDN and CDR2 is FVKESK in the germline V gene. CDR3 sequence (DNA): TGTGCCAGCAGCCAAGAGAATGTTGTCAGGGGGCAAAACTTC. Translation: CASSQENVVRGQNF. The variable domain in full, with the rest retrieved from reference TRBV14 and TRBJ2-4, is EAGVTQFPSHSVIEKGQTVTLRCDPISGHDNLYWYRRVMGKEIKFLLHFVKESKQDESGMPNNRFLAERTGGTYSTLKVQPAELEDSGVYFCASSQENVVRGQNFGAGTRLSVL.

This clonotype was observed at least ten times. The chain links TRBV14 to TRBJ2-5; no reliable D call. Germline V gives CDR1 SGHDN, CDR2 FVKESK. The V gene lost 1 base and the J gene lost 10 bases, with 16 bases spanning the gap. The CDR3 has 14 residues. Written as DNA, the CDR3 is TGTGCCAGCAGCCAAGTTCGGGCAGGACGGTTCCAGTACTTC. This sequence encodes CASSQVRAGRFQYF.